This T cell receptor beta chain originates from a study of blood T cell repertoires in COVID-19. Across the whole study: COVID-19 samples, acute and convalescent, were from the United States, Italy and Spain.

In the authors' methods: Estimated nucleated cell counts came from reference gene primer amplification. The data were produced by immunoSEQ multiplex PCR, yet TCRdb's version contains in-frame clones alone and is incomplete. Clone size and the V and J calls come from that table; the DNA yielded D and trimming. The table records about 210,000 clones, roughly nine tenths of them present only once. The length of the CDR3 is 12 residues. Germline values: CDR1 MNHEY, CDR2 SVGEGT. Trimming removed 4 bases from V and 5 bases from J, with 7 bases in between. The sample was peripheral blood. The chain combines TRBV6-2 or TRBV6-3 with TRBJ2-3; D call uncertain. The TCR originated in a man aged 30-40 years with acute or convalescent COVID-19. CDR3 residues: CASSLLGDTQYF. For the CDR3, the DNA is TGTGCCAGCAGTTTACTCGGAGATACGCAGTATTTT.